This T cell receptor (beta chain) stems from a study of cytomegalovirus exposure and HLA in healthy donors. For this clone: Its specificity is unknown.

The primer mix had 60 Vbeta and 13 Jbeta primers. Clones were read by immunoSEQ multiplex PCR, and TCRdb kept only the in-frame ones, dropping some. The sample spans approximately 100,000 clones; the ten largest clones claim 0.59%. Study-level results: Most subjects had HLA-A and HLA-B alleles reportedly predicted accurately by TCR beta sequences. When the data were analyzed later, several of the most significant clusters appeared to be linked to common viral pathogens. A few of the chains that were CMV-associated were confirmed in vitro to be specific for CMV antigens.

The sample was PBMCs. This TCR derives from a man aged 45-60 years in good health and CMV-seronegative.

CDR3 sequence reads: CASSYSIRETQYF. CDR3 coding DNA: TGTGCCAGCAGTTACTCGATCCGGGAGACCCAGTACTTC. This chain joins TRBV6-5 and TRBJ2-5; no clear D. Trimming pared 0 bases from V and 5 bases from J, leaving 7 bases between. The germline V gene has CDR1 MNHEY and CDR2 SVGAGI. This CDR3 comprises 13 residues.